What follows is one TCR beta chain and its context. Its antigen is not yet known. The sample holds no much larger clone one base away, and base qualities are not on file. These data originate in a study of T cell changes during pregnancy in multiple sclerosis (dated by TCRdb to about 2019). A note on the overall study: The study looked at changes in the T cell repertoire across pregnancy in women with multiple sclerosis.

Sequences SNHLY (CDR1) and FYNNEI (CDR2) are obtained from the germline V gene. Trimming removed 8 bases from V and 0 bases from J, leaving 11 bases between the germline ends. From the cysteine through the phenylalanine, the CDR3 covers 14 amino acids. Only the CDR3 portion is preserved as DNA: 42 bases, with reading frame beginning at the first base. The library was built by means of the immunoSEQ multiplex PCR assay. TCRdb re-hosts the immuneACCESS table, in-frame sequences only. Its copies lack some clones; in the studies checked, an unresolved V gene accounts for under half of them, and the cause for the rest is not known. The sample profile shows tens of thousands of clones; 92% of them were found once. The top ten hold 1.5% to 2% of the sample.

Here the sequenced sample was peripheral blood, taken in the first trimester of pregnancy. This receptor was identified in a female donor in good health, enrolled as a control in a pregnancy study. The chain joins TRBV2 to TRBJ1-5; a confident D gene designation cannot be given. The DNA reads as follows: TGTGCCAGCGCCCCGACTTATAGCAATCAGCCCCAGCATTTT. It codes for CASAPTYSNQPQHF.